The 9 T cell receptor beta chains below come from one sample, sequenced in a study of blood T cell repertoires in COVID-19 (dated by TCRdb to the early 2020s). Library preparation was by the immunoSEQ multiplex PCR assay. TCRdb obtained this table from immuneACCESS and retained in-frame rearrangements with V and J assigned. These tables miss some clones; where compared with another copy, unresolved V genes account for less than half of the shortfall, and the remainder is unexplained. This sample lists 100,000 to 150,000 clones; approximately 87% were detected once. The ten largest clones represent 2% to 2.5% of the sample. The specimen was peripheral blood. These receptors were obtained from a woman aged 45-60 years with acute or convalescent COVID-19.

This CDR3 is CASSPREARSYNEQFF. The CDR3 DNA is TGTGCCAGCAGCCCCCGAGAGGCTAGAAGCTACAATGAGCAGTTCTTC. The V and J genes are TRBV21-1 and TRBJ2-1; the table assigns TRBD2, which was not confirmed against the DNA. TRBV21-1 is a known pseudogene. The CDR3 sequence is 16 residues long.

This clone was seen only a few times. The same CDR3 also results from other DNA sequences found in this sample. This chain joins TRBV5-1 and TRBJ1-1; D unresolved. The length of the CDR3 is 13 residues. Trimming stripped 2 bases from V and 0 bases from J, with 5 bases between. Per the germline V gene, CDR1 is SGHRS and CDR2 is YFSETQ. In nucleotides, the CDR3 is TGCGCCAGCAGCTTAGCTCTGAACACTGAAGCTTTCTTT. This encodes CASSLALNTEAFF.

The chain has TRBV29-1 and TRBJ1-1; TRBD1 is a possible D gene (5 bases). Trimming removed 5 bases at V and 3 bases at J, with 10 bases between. Germline V gene data show CDR1 as SQVTM and CDR2 as ANQGSEA. The CDR3 runs to 12 residues. CDR3 DNA: TGCAGCGTTCGCCCGGGGGACACTGAAGCTTTCTTT. It translates to CSVRPGDTEAFF. The variable domain in full, with the rest retrieved from reference TRBV29-1 and TRBJ1-1, is SAVISQKPSRDICQRGTSLTIQCQVDSQVTMMFWYRQQPGQSLTLIATANQGSEATYESGFVIDKFPISRPNLTFSTLTVSNMSPEDSSIYLCSVRPGDTEAFFGQGTRLTVV.

CDR3 DNA sequence: TGTGCCAGTAGCCCGGAGCCTCAAACGTACTATGGCTACACCTTC. Translated, it gives CASSPEPQTYYGYTF. The genes are TRBV19 and TRBJ1-2, with D unclear. This CDR3 is 15 amino acids long. Germline values: CDR1 LNHDA, CDR2 SQIVND (reference sequence). V shed 6 bases and J shed 3 bases, with 17 bases lying between them.

V gene TRBV5-4 combines with J gene TRBJ1-2, with 7 bases matching TRBD1. The CDR3 length is 13 residues. Germline CDR1 is SGHNT and CDR2 is YYREEE (reference sequence). J lost 6 bases, V lost 10 bases, and 12 bases had no gene match. CDR3 nucleotide sequence: TGTGCCGGCGAGAGACAGGGCTGGAATGGCTACACCTTC. This gives the protein CAGERQGWNGYTF.

This clone occurred once. The rearrangement links TRBV5-4 to TRBJ2-7, with TRBD1 matching over 10 bases. CDR3 length: 13 residues. After removal of 3 bases from V and 6 bases from J, the junction contained 3 bases not matched to a gene. CDR1 is SGHNT, CDR2 YYREEE, per germline (reference sequence). The CDR3, as DNA: TGTGCCAGCAGCTCGAGGACAGGGGGCGAGCAGTACTTC. This gives the protein CASSSRTGGEQYF.

The rearrangement links TRBV27 to TRBJ1-2, with 7 bases identical to TRBD1. Unmatched junction bases numbered 8, after V lost 5 bases and J lost 8 bases. The CDR3 sequence is 13 residues long. CDR1 is MNHEY, CDR2 SMNVEV, per germline (reference sequence). CDR3 sequence reads: CASSQPTGKGYTF. CDR3 DNA: TGTGCCAGCAGTCAACCGACAGGGAAGGGCTACACCTTC.

V is TRBV21-1 and J is TRBJ1-4. TRBV21-1 is classified as a pseudogene. The CDR3 length is 10 residues. CDR3 bases: TGTGCCAGCATTGACTGTAGACTGTTTTTT. Translating gives CASIDCRLFF.

This clone appeared once. V gene TRBV19 combines with J gene TRBJ1-1; D might be TRBD1 (6 bases). Germline CDR1 and CDR2: LNHDA and SQIVND (reference sequence). Trimming cost V 7 bases and J 5 bases, with 17 bases left between them. The CDR3 runs to 14 residues. The CDR3 region is CASTSGEGETEAFF. The CDR3 nucleotides read TGTGCCAGTACCTCGGGGGAGGGGGAAACTGAAGCTTTCTTT. Using reference TRBV19 and TRBJ1-1 for the parts outside the CDR3, the full variable domain is DGGITQSPKYLFRKEGQNVTLSCEQNLNHDAMYWYRQDPGQGLRLIYYSQIVNDFQKGDIAEGYSVSREKKESFPLTVTSAQKNPTAFYLCASTSGEGETEAFFGQGTRLTVV.